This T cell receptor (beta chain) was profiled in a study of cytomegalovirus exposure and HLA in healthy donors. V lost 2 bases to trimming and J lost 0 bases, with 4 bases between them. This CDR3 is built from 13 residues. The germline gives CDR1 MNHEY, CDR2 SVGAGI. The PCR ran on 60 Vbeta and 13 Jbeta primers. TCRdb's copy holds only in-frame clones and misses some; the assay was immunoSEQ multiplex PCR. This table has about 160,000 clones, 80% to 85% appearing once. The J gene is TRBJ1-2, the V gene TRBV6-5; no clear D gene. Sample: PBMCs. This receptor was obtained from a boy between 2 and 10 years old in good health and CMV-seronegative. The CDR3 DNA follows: TGTGCCAGCAGTTACGAGACTAACTATGGCTACACCTTC. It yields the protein CASSYETNYGYTF.